Listed below are T cell receptor beta chains from one sample, sequenced in a study of monozygotic twins with inflammatory bowel disease. TCRdb reprocessed the 5' RACE reads and keeps a single row for each CDR3 protein, giving no DNA. The sample holds approximately 330,000 distinct CDR3 sequences. Sequencing was done on a sample of blood. These receptors came from a human donor with ulcerative colitis or Crohn's disease, or a healthy co-twin of an affected twin (not recorded which). Each CDR3 is given with its conserved first and last residue. Fields, in order: J gene, V gene, CDR3 length, CDR3 protein.

>TRBJ2-7|TRBV3-1|17
CASSQGTGTGAVSEQYF
>TRBJ2-5|TRBV5-6|16
CASSLGPASGSETQYF
>TRBJ2-4|TRBV5-1|14
CASSPGTAKNIQYF
>TRBJ2-3|TRBV5-1|13
CASSKTGTDTQYF
>TRBJ2-1|TRBV30|12
CAWSGGEHEQFF
>TRBJ2-2|TRBV4-1|16
CASSQDLSLNTGELFF
>TRBJ1-5|TRBV14|18
CASSQEFMPGKPNQPQHF
>TRBJ2-5|TRBV5-6|15
CASSLVWQVQETQYF
>TRBJ2-7|TRBV27|16
CASRPAFGQGMGEQYF
>TRBJ2-7|TRBV28|12
CASSFAGREQYF
>TRBJ2-2|TRBV6-1|14
CASNPGPDTGELFF
>TRBJ2-2|TRBV6-5|19
CASSYPMSGRASGTGELFF
>TRBJ1-1|TRBV18|13
CASSHKDNTEAFF
>TRBJ1-4|TRBV12-3/TRBV12-4|14
CVSRQTGGNEKLFF
>TRBJ2-1|TRBV10-3|14
CAISPTSGNNEQFF
>TRBJ2-2|TRBV11-2|16
CASSAFGGAWSGELFF
>TRBJ2-5|TRBV10-3|14
CAISDQQGKETQYF
>TRBJ2-2|TRBV20-1|15
CSARGSARSLGELFF
>TRBJ2-2|TRBV20-1|14
CSALAGVITGELFF